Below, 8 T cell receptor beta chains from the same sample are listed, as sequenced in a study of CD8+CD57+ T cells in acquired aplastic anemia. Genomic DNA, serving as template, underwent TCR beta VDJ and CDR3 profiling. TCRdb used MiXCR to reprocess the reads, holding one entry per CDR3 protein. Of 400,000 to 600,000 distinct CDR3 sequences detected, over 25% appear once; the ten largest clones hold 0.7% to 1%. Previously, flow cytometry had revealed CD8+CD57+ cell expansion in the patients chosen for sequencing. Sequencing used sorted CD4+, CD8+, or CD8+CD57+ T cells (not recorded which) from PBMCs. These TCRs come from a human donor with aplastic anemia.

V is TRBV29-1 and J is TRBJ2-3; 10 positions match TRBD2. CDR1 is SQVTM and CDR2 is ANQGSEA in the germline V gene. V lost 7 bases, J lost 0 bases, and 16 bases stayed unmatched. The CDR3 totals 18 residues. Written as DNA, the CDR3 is TGCAGCGGGGCGGGCGATAGTAGCGGGGGGTTTAGCACAGATACGCAGTATTTT. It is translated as CSGAGDSSGGFSTDTQYF.

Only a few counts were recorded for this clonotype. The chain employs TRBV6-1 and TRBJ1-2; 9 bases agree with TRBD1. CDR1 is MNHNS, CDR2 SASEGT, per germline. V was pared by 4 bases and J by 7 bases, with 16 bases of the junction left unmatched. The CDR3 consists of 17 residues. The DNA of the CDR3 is TGTGCCAGCAGTGCCCAACCCGGGACAGGGATTGTTAGTGGCTACACCTTC. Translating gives CASSAQPGTGIVSGYTF.

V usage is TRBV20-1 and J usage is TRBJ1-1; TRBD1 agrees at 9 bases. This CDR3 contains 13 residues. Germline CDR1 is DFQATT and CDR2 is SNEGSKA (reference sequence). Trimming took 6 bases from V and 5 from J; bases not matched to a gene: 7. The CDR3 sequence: CSAITGTGTEAFF. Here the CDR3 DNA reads TGCAGTGCCATTACCGGGACAGGGACTGAAGCTTTCTTT.

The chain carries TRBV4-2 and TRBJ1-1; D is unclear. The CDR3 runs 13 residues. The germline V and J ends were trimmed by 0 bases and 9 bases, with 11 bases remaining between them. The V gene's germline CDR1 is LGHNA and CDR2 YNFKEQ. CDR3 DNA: TGTGCCAGCAGCCAAGAGAGATCTGGTAAAGCTTTCTTT. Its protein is CASSQERSGKAFF.

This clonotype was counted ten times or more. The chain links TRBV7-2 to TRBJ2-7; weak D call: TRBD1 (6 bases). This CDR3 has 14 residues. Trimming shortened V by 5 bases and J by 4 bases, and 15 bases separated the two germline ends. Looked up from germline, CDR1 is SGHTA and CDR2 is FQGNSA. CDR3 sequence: CASSVLGQRYEQYF. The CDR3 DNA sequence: TGTGCCAGCAGCGTTCTAGGACAGCGGTACGAGCAGTACTTC. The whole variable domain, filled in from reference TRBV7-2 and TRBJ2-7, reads GAGVSQSPSNKVTEKGKDVELRCDPISGHTALYWYRQSLGQGLEFLIYFQGNSAPDKSGLPSDRFSAERTGGSVSTLTIQRTQQEDSAVYLCASSVLGQRYEQYFGPGTRLTVT.

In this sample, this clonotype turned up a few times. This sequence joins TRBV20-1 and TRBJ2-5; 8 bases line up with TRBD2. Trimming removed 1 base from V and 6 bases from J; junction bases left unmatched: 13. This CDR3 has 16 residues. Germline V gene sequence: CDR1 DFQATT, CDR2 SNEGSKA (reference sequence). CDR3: CSARVVFGRAGKTQYF. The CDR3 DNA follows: TGCAGTGCTAGAGTAGTGTTCGGGAGGGCCGGGAAGACCCAGTACTTC.

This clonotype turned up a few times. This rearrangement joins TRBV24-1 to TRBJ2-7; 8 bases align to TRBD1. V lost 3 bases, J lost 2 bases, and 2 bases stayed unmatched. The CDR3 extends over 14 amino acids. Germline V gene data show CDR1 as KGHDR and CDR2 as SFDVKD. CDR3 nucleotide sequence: TGTGCCACCAGTGATGAGGACAGGGCCTACGAGCAGTACTTC. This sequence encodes CATSDEDRAYEQYF.

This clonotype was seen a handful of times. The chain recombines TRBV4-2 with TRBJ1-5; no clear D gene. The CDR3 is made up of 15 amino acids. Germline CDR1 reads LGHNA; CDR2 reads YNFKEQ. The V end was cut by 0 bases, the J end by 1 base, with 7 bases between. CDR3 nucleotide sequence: TGTGCCAGCAGCCAAGAATCGGGGAGCAATCAGCCCCAGCATTTT. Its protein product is CASSQESGSNQPQHF.